This T cell receptor beta chain is from a study of T cell repertoires in cytomegalovirus infection. Study-level background: Both a matching HLA type and CMV infection were indicated by public TCR beta signatures. General observations from the study: Cumulative frequency (of public TCR beta family members) identified carriers of CMV plus the relevant HLA. The ex vivo response was dominated by HLA-C-restricted CMV-specific TCR beta clonotypes.

TCRdb recomputed calls from the reads with MiXCR, one row per CDR3 protein. Of about 190,000 distinct CDR3 sequences listed, about a tenth are singletons. This clonotype has only a few counts. The antigen is undetermined. The sample comprised PBMCs. This receptor was identified in a human donor in good health (CMV status not recorded). Some clones in this sample may be carry-over from other donors' samples.

The CDR3 loop reads CASSLSVGPLHF. As DNA, the CDR3 is TGTGCCAGCAGTTTATCGGTGGGACCCCTCCACTTT. The chain couples TRBV27 to TRBJ1-6; D not certain. The CDR3 is made up of 12 amino acids. Germline values: CDR1 MNHEY, CDR2 SMNVEV (reference sequence). Deletions cut 0 bases from V and 12 bases from J, with 6 bases between.